This T cell receptor (beta chain) was sequenced in a study of post-analysis software for immune sequencing data. Study summary: Recorded subtypes: relapsing-remitting, secondary progressive, progressive-relapsing; some patients unannotated. Findings of the study overall: Multiple sclerosis patients showed significantly lower normalized Chao1 diversity than controls did. TRBV5-6, TRBV5-1 and TRBV20-1 were among several TRBV segments more frequent in patients than controls.

In regard to this clonotype: Its specificity is unknown.

Tagging with unique molecular identifiers was a feature of the TCR beta cDNA libraries. Some 450,000 cDNA molecules were recovered from an input of about 0.9 to 10 million T cells. TCRdb itself ran the PCR reads through MiXCR, one entry per CDR3 protein. The repertoire holds hundreds of thousands of distinct CDR3 sequences, with under 55% as singletons. The CDR3 is 15 amino acids. Germline V gene lookup returns CDR1 MNHEY and CDR2 SVGEGT. V lost 6 bases and J lost 2; bases outside the gene matches: 7. V gene TRBV6-2 or TRBV6-3 combines with J gene TRBJ2-1, with 7 bases lining up with TRBD2. The source is a girl between 5 and 17 years old with multiple sclerosis. The sample taken for sequencing was blood. CDR3 region: CASRIREVTYNEQFF. Written as DNA, the CDR3 is TGTGCCAGCAGGATACGGGAGGTTACCTACAATGAGCAGTTCTTC.